The sample holds a few counts of the clone carrying this T cell receptor beta chain. Spiking of synthetic TCR analog templates was performed in each PCR. Some clones are missing from TCRdb's copy, which holds only in-frame ones; the method was immunoSEQ multiplex PCR. The sample includes 87,000 or so clones, roughly 84% of them seen just once. These data are taken from a study of PD-L1 blockade in urothelial cancer. Study details: In terms of prior chemotherapy, patients had received 0 to 3 regimens. Analyzed time points were 3 weeks (second dose) and 6 weeks after therapy began. Per blood sample, T cells had a median of 141,255.

Stated time point: pretreatment peripheral blood. Deletions cut 5 bases from V and 4 bases from J, with 8 bases between. Germline values: CDR1 DFQATT, CDR2 SNEGSKA (reference sequence). This CDR3 spans 11 amino acids. Sequencing was performed on PBMCs, taken around atezolizumab (anti-PD-L1) treatment. The chain uses TRBV20-1 and TRBJ1-2; D remains unclear. This clonotype was obtained from a man in his 60s with urothelial cancer. CDR3 in amino acids: CSARSRYGYTF. The CDR3 DNA is TGCAGTGCTCGGTCTCGCTATGGCTACACCTTC.